This record concerns one TCR beta chain sequence. The antigen is undetermined. Profiling relied on immunoSEQ multiplex PCR, and the TCRdb table lists in-frame clones only, not all of them. The sample has approximately 2.5 million clones; 93% are singletons. This sample was included in a study of shared clonotypes between healthy human individuals. About the research overall: CD8 memory received one plate per donor, CD8 naive two, CD4 memory three and CD4 naive three. General study findings and limits: Only a few donors were included, so the genetic and exposure-history diversity represented was limited. Sequencing depth was a factor that was expected to affect clonotype sharing among donors. Compared with clonotypes that all four donors shared, non-shared clonotypes had lower generation probabilities.

Germline V gene data show CDR1 as KGHSH and CDR2 as LQKENI. The CDR3 consists of 16 residues. Trimming cost V 1 base and J 1 base; bases outside gene matches: 6. J is TRBJ1-1 and V is TRBV18; 7 bases line up with TRBD1. This receptor was identified in a man between 18 and 29 years old in good health. Some clones in this sample may be carry-over from other donors' samples. Sample: naive CD4+ T cells from PBMCs. Regarding subset: CD45RA+ positively selected. CDR3 region: CASSPLGQIRNTEAFF. For the CDR3, the DNA is TGTGCCAGCTCACCACTGGGACAGATTAGGAACACTGAAGCTTTCTTT.